These T cell receptor beta chains were read from a single sample in a study of T cell clonotyping in hematopoietic cell transplantation. Profiled with immunoSEQ multiplex PCR; TCRdb holds only in-frame clones, not every one. The sample lists about 36,000 clones; 75% to 90% were seen once. Sequencing was performed on peripheral blood mononuclear cells. These receptors were taken from a woman aged 40 to 50 in good health. Some clones in this sample may be carry-over from other donors' samples. Both conserved end residues are trimmed from each CDR3. The order of the fields is CDR3 protein, V gene, J gene, D gene. The D gene is left open where the match is weak.

ASNELEVNTIY,TRBV6-1,TRBJ1-3,NA
ASSYHPGTGSYNEQF,TRBV5-1,TRBJ2-1,TRBD1
ASSELDRDTEAF,TRBV25-1,TRBJ1-1,TRBD1
ASSLDAGGNYGYT,TRBV7-2,TRBJ1-2,TRBD1
ASSEVNEKLF,TRBV2,TRBJ1-4,NA
ASSRDRGYEQY,TRBV5-1,TRBJ2-7,TRBD1
ASSLDWWIGY,TRBV7-9,TRBJ2-3,NA
ASSRTGTANQPQH,TRBV28,TRBJ1-5,TRBD1
ASSLSSSSILETQY,TRBV28,TRBJ2-5,NA
ASSTDRKNTEAF,TRBV6-5,TRBJ1-1,TRBD1
ASSLSGYGYT,TRBV27,TRBJ1-2,NA
SARVTDSRY,TRBV20-1,TRBJ2-7,NA
ASSPGDTQY,TRBV9,TRBJ2-3,NA
ASSGRGGWRSTDTQY,TRBV9,TRBJ2-3,TRBD1
ASSGMVYGYT,TRBV6-1,TRBJ1-2,NA
ASSVDTGELF,TRBV9,TRBJ2-2,NA
ASSPGTSGYEQY,TRBV9,TRBJ2-7,TRBD2
ASSRGRGEEKLF,TRBV7-2,TRBJ1-4,NA
ASSPTGRYGYT,TRBV27,TRBJ1-2,NA
ASGCRPGEGMGNNQPQH,TRBV12-5,TRBJ1-5,NA
ASSVGDLGYT,TRBV6-1,TRBJ1-2,NA
ASSPLLAATTTYEQY,TRBV27,TRBJ2-7,NA
ASSDNSGVAYNEQF,TRBV11-2,TRBJ2-1,TRBD2
ASSSRQGKNEQF,TRBV28,TRBJ2-1,TRBD1
ASNLGYAGEQF,TRBV11-2,TRBJ2-1,NA
ASSKGELANEQF,TRBV7-3,TRBJ2-1,NA
ASYASGANVLT,TRBV6-5,TRBJ2-6,NA
ASRQGAREQY,TRBV6-5,TRBJ2-7,TRBD1
ASSFGLTTDTQY,TRBV5-1,TRBJ2-3,NA
ASSSRGSHYEQY,TRBV11-1,TRBJ2-7,NA
SASHSQPQH,TRBV20-1,TRBJ1-5,NA
ATWAGTITDTQY,TRBV10-3,TRBJ2-3,TRBD2
ASSLGREGKAGELF,TRBV19,TRBJ2-2,TRBD2
ATSRVRTGTEAF,TRBV15,TRBJ1-1,NA
ASRLVSNTGELF,TRBV27,TRBJ2-2,NA
ASSRGGGDGTEAF,TRBV7-3,TRBJ1-1,NA
ASSLSWVQGRGYT,TRBV7-9,TRBJ1-2,NA
ASSLGTGGDYGYT,TRBV7-9,TRBJ1-2,TRBD1
ASTQDSHPDTQY,TRBV9,TRBJ2-3,NA
ASSIVAGMNTEAF,TRBV19,TRBJ1-1,NA
ASSLFGREIAGNTIY,TRBV28,TRBJ1-3,NA
ASSIAQSSYEQY,TRBV19,TRBJ2-7,NA
ASSSRGGSSAQH,TRBV5-6,TRBJ1-5,NA
ASSYNGIEQY,TRBV6-5,TRBJ2-7,NA
ASSHLAGRSTDTQY,TRBV7-8,TRBJ2-3,TRBD2
AISEQGGGELF,TRBV10-3,TRBJ2-2,NA
ASSGHTEAF,TRBV25-1,TRBJ1-1,NA
ASSPIDSSGEQY,TRBV18,TRBJ2-7,NA
AWNAKSGKYEQY,TRBV30,TRBJ2-7,TRBD2